This entry concerns a single T cell receptor beta chain. What it binds is not known. This specimen comes from a study of OX40 agonist ivuxolimab in advanced cancers. Study background: The study reported partial responses in three patients: one hepatocellular carcinoma, two cutaneous melanoma. Study-wide results and limits: Among the nonresponders, some also had low normalized T-cell clonal expansion. Patients with a partial response at 0.1-3.0 mg/kg had among the lowest clonal expansion.

CDR3 length equals 14 residues. The V gene's germline CDR1 is LNHDA and CDR2 SQIVND (reference sequence). The V end lost 8 bases, the J end lost 0 bases, and 10 bases lay between the germline ends. Sequenced by immunoSEQ multiplex PCR; TCRdb stores in-frame clones only, minus some. This table holds 61,000 or so clones, about 88% found once. Anyone with autoimmune disease history or systemic immunosuppression was excluded. The source is an adult with an advanced solid tumor such as melanoma, head and neck, liver or kidney cancer. The sample here was CD4+ or CD8+ T cells sorted from blood, taken in a trial of the OX40 agonist ivuxolimab. The J gene is TRBJ2-2, the V gene TRBV19; tentative D call: TRBD1 (5 bases). The CDR3 DNA reads as TGTGCCAGTGGGGCATTACCGAACACCGGGGAGCTGTTTTTT. Protein: CASGALPNTGELFF.